What follows are 17 T cell receptor beta chains derived from one specimen sequenced in a study of tumor-infiltrating lymphocytes in oesophageal squamous cell carcinoma. MiXCR, applied by TCRdb to the PCR reads, yields one record per CDR3 protein. Here the sample spans around 18,000 distinct CDR3 sequences, roughly 47% being singletons. The material sequenced was esophageal tumor tissue. These receptors all stem from a male donor with esophageal squamous cell carcinoma.

This clonotype came up once. The gene calls are TRBV12-3 or TRBV12-4 and TRBJ2-5, with 10 bases aligning to TRBD1. There are 14 residues in the CDR3. V was clipped by 5 bases and J by 5 bases; unmatched bases: 5. The CDR3 region has the DNA TGTGCCAGCAGTATCGGACAGGGGGTTGAGACCCAGTACTTC. Protein sequence: CASSIGQGVETQYF.

The chain has TRBV7-2 and TRBJ2-1; D unclear. The end of the DNA aligns better with TRBJ2-7, so the J call may be wrong. CDR3 length: 13 amino acids. CDR1 is SGHTA and CDR2 is FQGNSA in the germline V gene. The chain's CDR3 is CASSSSPAIEQYF. In DNA form, the CDR3 reads TGTGCCAGCAGCTCCTCGCCGGCGATCGAGCAGTACTTC.

The rearrangement joins TRBV9 to TRBJ2-3, with TRBD1 matching 9 bases. The J call may be incorrect, as the DNA end agrees better with TRBJ2-7. This CDR3 has 15 amino acids. CDR1 is SGDLS, CDR2 YYNGEE, per germline. CDR3 sequence (DNA): TGTGCCAGCAGCGTCAGCGGGACAGGGCCCTACGAGCAGTACTTC. It is translated as CASSVSGTGPYEQYF.

This sequence joins TRBV28 and TRBJ2-5, with D unresolved. The J call may be mistaken, given a closer DNA end match to TRBJ2-7. The CDR3 is made up of 13 amino acids. Germline CDR1 MDHEN, CDR2 SYDVKM. The CDR3 DNA sequence: TGTGCCAGCAGTGGACGAATAAAGTTCGAGCAGTACTTC. As protein: CASSGRIKFEQYF.

This clonotype was picked up many times. The J gene is TRBJ2-5, the V gene TRBV5-1, with 12 bases fitting TRBD2. CDR3 length: 17 amino acids. Germline V CDR1 and CDR2: SGHRS, YFSETQ. The ends lost 1 base at V and 5 bases at J; junction bases unmatched: 9. The CDR3 bases are TGCGCCAGCAGCTTGATGGCTAGCGGGAGGGCCAGGGAGACCCAGTACTTC. Amino acids: CASSLMASGRARETQYF.

This clonotype ranks as medium-sized (0.01 to 0.1%). J is TRBJ2-1 and V is TRBV7-2; 7 nucleotides agree with TRBD1. J gave up 10 bases and V 4 bases, and 7 bases lay outside the gene matches. Germline lookup yields CDR1 SGHTA and CDR2 FQGNSA. This CDR3 comprises 13 residues. As DNA, the CDR3 is TGTGCCAGCAGCTCTAACAGGGGCTGGGAGCAGTTCTTC. The encoded protein is CASSSNRGWEQFF.

The chain is built from TRBV11-2 and TRBJ2-3; the D gene is possibly TRBD1 (6 bases). In germline, CDR1 is SGHAT, CDR2 FQNNGV. CDR3 length: 16 amino acids. Between the trimmed V and J ends, which lost 2 bases and 2 bases, there was a span of 14 bases. CDR3 loop: CASSLPTGKDTDTQYF. CDR3 sequence (DNA): TGTGCCAGCAGCTTACCCACAGGGAAGGACACAGATACGCAGTATTTT.

This clonotype was seen only a few times. This chain joins TRBV27 and TRBJ2-5; 8 nucleotides align to TRBD1. The CDR3 length is 14 residues. V trimming: 5 bases; J trimming: 2 bases; junction bases outside the gene matches: 4. CDR1 and CDR2 from the germline V gene are MNHEY and SMNVEV (reference sequence). CDR3 sequence: CASSAQGGQETQYF. In DNA form, the CDR3 reads TGTGCCAGCAGTGCACAGGGGGGACAAGAGACCCAGTACTTC.

V gene TRBV7-8 combines with J gene TRBJ2-1; 11 bases are shared with TRBD2. There are 15 residues in the CDR3. After removal of 3 bases from V and 4 bases from J, the junction contained 2 bases not matched to a gene. Looked up from germline, CDR1 is SGHVS and CDR2 is FQNEAQ. CDR3 nucleotide sequence: TGTGCCAGCAGCTTTACTAGCGGGAGATACAATGAGCAGTTCTTC. It specifies CASSFTSGRYNEQFF. The complete variable domain, with remaining parts taken from reference TRBV7-8 and TRBJ2-1, reads GAGVSQSPRYKVAKRGQDVALRCDPISGHVSLFWYQQALGQGPEFLTYFQNEAQLDKSGLPSDRFFAERPEGSVSTLKIQRTQQEDSAVYLCASSFTSGRYNEQFFGPGTRLTVL.

This clonotype was seen a single time. This clone may be a read error of a much larger clone one base away. V is TRBV6-4 and J is TRBJ2-4, with a weak D call TRBD2 (6 bases). The J call may be in error: the DNA end matches TRBJ2-1 better. Germline values: CDR1 MRHNA, CDR2 SNTAGT. The CDR3 covers 16 residues. The CDR3 sequence is CASSTTGTGGNNEQFF. CDR3 nucleotides: TGTGCCAGCAGTACGACCGGGACTGGCGGGAACAATGAGCAGTTCTTC.

This chain connects TRBV6-1 to TRBJ1-1; TRBD1 aligns across 10 bases. There are 14 residues in the CDR3. V was clipped by 5 bases and J by 5 bases; unmatched bases: 5. CDR1 and CDR2 from the germline V gene are MNHNS and SASEGT. CDR3 in amino acids: CASSTDRGRTEAFF. CDR3 nucleotides: TGTGCCAGCAGTACGGACAGGGGGAGGACTGAAGCTTTCTTT.

This clonotype was observed a single time. This rearrangement joins TRBV7-2 to TRBJ2-3; D is ambiguous. The germline V gene has CDR1 SGHTA and CDR2 FQGNSA. The V end lost 4 bases, the J end lost 2 bases, and 7 bases lay between the germline ends. The CDR3 spans 13 residues. This CDR3 is CASSSYPTDTQYF. The CDR3 nucleotides are TGTGCCAGCAGCTCTTACCCCACAGATACGCAGTATTTT.

This clonotype was observed at least ten times. This rearrangement joins TRBV5-6 to TRBJ2-3; 9 bases align to TRBD1. The CDR3 consists of 16 residues. V shed 1 base and J 3 bases; nucleotides not matched to a gene: 6. Germline loops: CDR1 SGHDT, CDR2 YYEEEE. CDR3 in amino acids: CASSLRWDRVTDTQYF. The CDR3 DNA follows: TGTGCCAGCAGCTTGAGGTGGGACAGGGTGACAGATACGCAGTATTTT. Using reference TRBV5-6 and TRBJ2-3 for the parts outside the CDR3, the full variable domain is DAGVTQSPTHLIKTRGQQVTLRCSPKSGHDTVSWYQQALGQGPQFIFQYYEEEERQRGNFPDRFSGHQFPNYSSELNVNALLLGDSALYLCASSLRWDRVTDTQYFGPGTRLTVL.

This clonotype was observed a few times. The chain's CDR3 is CASSFVPSDEQYF. DNA of the CDR3: TGTGCCAGCAGTTTTGTCCCGAGTGACGAGCAGTACTTC. The gene calls are TRBV12-3 or TRBV12-4 and TRBJ2-5, with D hard to call. Judging by the DNA end, TRBJ2-7 fits better; the J call may be wrong. The CDR3 contains 13 residues.

This clonotype is medium-sized by share. The chain combines TRBV6-1 with TRBJ2-7; perhaps TRBD2 as D (6 bases). V shed 1 base and J shed 5 bases, with 12 bases lying between them. The CDR3 is made up of 14 amino acids. Germline assignment: CDR1 MNHNS and CDR2 SASEGT. The CDR3 DNA sequence: TGTGCCAGCAGTGAAGTGCGGACTATGAACGAGCAGTACTTC. This codes for CASSEVRTMNEQYF.

The rearrangement uses TRBV7-2 and TRBJ2-3, with a possible D match to TRBD2 (5 bases). The CDR3 is 15 residues long. CDR1 and CDR2 from the germline V gene are SGHTA and FQGNSA. With 7 bases removed from V and 4 bases from J, the gap between germline ends came to 18 bases. CDR3 region: CASIVRRGGPDTQYF. The CDR3 region has the DNA TGTGCCAGCATCGTCCGACGTGGAGGTCCAGATACGCAGTATTTT.

Remarks on this clonotype: The CDR3 does not close with the conserved phenylalanine or tryptophan, likely indicating a read error. The DNA is omitted, as the CDR3 cannot be located on it reliably, and the CDR3 follows TCRdb's listing. The chain uses TRBV25-1 and TRBJ2-7; the table's D call, TRBD1, was not checked against the DNA. Germline V gives CDR1 MGHDK, CDR2 SYGVNS. The CDR3 length equals 17 residues, ends included. The CDR3 sequence is CTSSEGTAHNSPLHFGN.